This T cell receptor (beta chain) was sequenced during a study of T cell repertoires in cytomegalovirus infection. This CDR3 spans 14 amino acids. The trim removed 1 base at V and 7 bases at J, leaving 4 bases unmatched. The germline CDR1 and CDR2 sequences are LGHNA and YNFKEQ. This clonotype was seen only a few times. TCRdb itself ran the reads through MiXCR, one entry per CDR3 protein. The table includes some 700,000 distinct CDR3 sequences, approximately 40% detected once. The chain couples TRBV4-2 to TRBJ2-1; 7 nucleotides align to TRBD2. What was sequenced was PBMCs. The TCR originated in a human donor in good health (CMV status not recorded). Some clones in this sample may be carry-over from other donors' samples. The DNA for the CDR3 is TGTGCCAGCAGCCAAGGCGGGAGTGGGAATGAGCAGTTCTTC. Amino acids: CASSQGGSGNEQFF.